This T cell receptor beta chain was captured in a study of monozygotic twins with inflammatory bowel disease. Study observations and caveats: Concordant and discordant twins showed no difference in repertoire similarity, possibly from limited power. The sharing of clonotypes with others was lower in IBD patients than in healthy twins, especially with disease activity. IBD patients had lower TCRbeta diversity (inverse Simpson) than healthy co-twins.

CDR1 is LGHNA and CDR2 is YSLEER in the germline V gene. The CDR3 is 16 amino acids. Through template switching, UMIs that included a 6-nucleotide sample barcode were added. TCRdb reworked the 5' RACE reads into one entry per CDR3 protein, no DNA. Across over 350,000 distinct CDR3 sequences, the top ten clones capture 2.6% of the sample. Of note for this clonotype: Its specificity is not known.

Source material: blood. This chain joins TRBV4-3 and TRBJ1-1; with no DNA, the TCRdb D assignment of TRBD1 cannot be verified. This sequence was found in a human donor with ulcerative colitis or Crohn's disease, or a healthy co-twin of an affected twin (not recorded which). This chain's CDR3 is CASSSSLTRGNTEAFF.